This T cell receptor (beta chain) was identified in a study of T cell responses to AZD1222 COVID-19 vaccine. Assay: immunoSEQ multiplex PCR; the TCRdb copy retains only in-frame clones and omits some. Of 100,000 or so clones in the sample, 82% were seen once. This clone occurred once. Germline V gene sequence: CDR1 SGHRS, CDR2 YFSETQ. The CDR3 covers 16 residues. V lost 3 bases, J lost 1 base, and 9 bases stayed unmatched. This chain links TRBV5-1 with TRBJ2-5, with 7 bases fitting TRBD2. This TCR derives from an adult in good health. This specimen consisted of peripheral blood, obtained on day 0 of AZD1222 vaccination. The CDR3 sequence is CASSSGLRDIQETQYF. The CDR3 nucleotides are TGCGCCAGCAGCTCGGGACTACGTGATATCCAAGAGACCCAGTACTTC.